This paragraph reports one T cell receptor beta chain. The sample comes from a study of blood T cell repertoires in COVID-19. Sequenced by immunoSEQ multiplex PCR; TCRdb stores in-frame clones only, minus some. The table records 60,000 to 95,000 clones, about 87% of them present only once. CDR1 is ENHRY, CDR2 SYGVKD, per germline. The CDR3 sequence is 16 residues long. After removal of 2 bases from V and 7 bases from J, the junction contained 9 bases not matched to a gene. The chain has TRBV10-3 and TRBJ1-5; 9 bases match TRBD1. This receptor was taken from a woman aged 50 to 60 with acute or convalescent COVID-19. The sample was peripheral blood. DNA of the CDR3: TGTGCCATCAGTGAGCAAGTGGGACAGGGAAACCAGCCCCAGCATTTT. Its protein is CAISEQVGQGNQPQHF.